This TCR beta chain is drawn from a study of CD8+CD57+ T cells in acquired aplastic anemia. CD8+CD57+ cell expansion had been shown by flow cytometry in patients chosen for sequencing. The V end was cut by 0 bases, the J end by 6 bases, with 14 bases between. The CDR3 totals 15 residues. Germline V lookup: CDR1 KGHDR, CDR2 SFDVKD. Genomic DNA served as template for TCR beta VDJ and CDR3 profiling. MiXCR was run by TCRdb on the reads, yielding one entry per CDR3 protein. This table has hundreds of thousands of distinct CDR3 sequences, about a third appearing once. The sequenced sample consisted of sorted CD4+, CD8+, or CD8+CD57+ T cells (not recorded which) from PBMCs. This chain connects TRBV24-1 to TRBJ2-7; no reliable D call. The TCR comes from a human donor with aplastic anemia. CDR3 sequence reads: CATSDLGHGMTEQYF. CDR3 sequence (DNA): TGTGCCACCAGTGATTTGGGGCATGGGATGACCGAGCAGTACTTC.